This T cell receptor (beta chain) was captured in a study of blood T cell repertoires in COVID-19. Turning to the study itself: The United States, Italy and Spain were the sources of the acute and convalescent COVID-19 samples.

There are 15 residues in the CDR3. V gave up 2 bases and J gave up 3 bases; unmatched junction bases: 4. Germline assignment: CDR1 GTSNPN and CDR2 SVGIG (reference sequence). Followed longitudinally, the Seattle patients had been enrolled during active infection. Source study methods: Using reference gene primer amplification, nucleated cell counts were estimated. Profiling relied on immunoSEQ multiplex PCR, and the TCRdb table lists in-frame clones only, not all of them. The V and J calls and clone size are taken from that table; D and trimming were inferred from the DNA. The sample includes roughly 410,000 clones, 70% to 90% of them seen just once.

The sequencing sample was made of peripheral blood. This rearrangement joins TRBV30 to TRBJ1-6; 7 bases map to TRBD1. This TCR derives from a woman aged 55 to 70 with COVID-19, enrolled during active disease. This CDR3 reads CAWSHRDSYNSPLHF. As DNA, the CDR3 is TGTGCCTGGAGTCATCGGGACAGCTATAATTCACCCCTCCACTTT.